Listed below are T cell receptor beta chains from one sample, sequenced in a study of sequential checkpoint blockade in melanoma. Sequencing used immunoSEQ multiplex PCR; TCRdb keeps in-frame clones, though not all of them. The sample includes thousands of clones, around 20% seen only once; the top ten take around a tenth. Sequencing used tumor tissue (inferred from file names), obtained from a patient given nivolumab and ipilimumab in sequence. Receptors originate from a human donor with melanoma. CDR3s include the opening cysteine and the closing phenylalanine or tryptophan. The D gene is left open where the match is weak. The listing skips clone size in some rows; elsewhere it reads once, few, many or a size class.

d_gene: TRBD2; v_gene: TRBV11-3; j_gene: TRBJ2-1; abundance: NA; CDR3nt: TGTGCCAGCGGGACTAGCGGGACCGGTTTAGGCAATGAGCAGTTCTTC; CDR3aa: CASGTSGTGLGNEQFF
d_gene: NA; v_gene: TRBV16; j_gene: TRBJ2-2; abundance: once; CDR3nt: TGTGCCAGCAGCTGGAGGGGTTCGGGAAGCACCGGGGAGCTGTTTTTT; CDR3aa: CASSWRGSGSTGELFF
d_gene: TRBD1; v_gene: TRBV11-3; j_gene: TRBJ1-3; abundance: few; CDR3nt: TGTGCCAGCAGCTCGCCTGACCCCAACAGGGGAGAAGGAAACACCATATATTTT; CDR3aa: CASSSPDPNRGEGNTIYF
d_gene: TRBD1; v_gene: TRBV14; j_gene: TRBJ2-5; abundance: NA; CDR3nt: TGTGCCAGCAGCCAAGAAGGGACAGGGCTTCAAGAGACCCAGTACTTC; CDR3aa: CASSQEGTGLQETQYF
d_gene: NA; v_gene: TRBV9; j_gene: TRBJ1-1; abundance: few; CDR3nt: TGTGCCAGCAGCGCACAACAGGGAAACACTGAAGCTTTCTTT; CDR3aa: CASSAQQGNTEAFF
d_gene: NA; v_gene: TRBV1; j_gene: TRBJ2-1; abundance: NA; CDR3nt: TGCGCCAGCAGCCAAGCCCCGGGGGCTAATGAGCAGTTCTTC; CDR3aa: CASSQAPGANEQFF
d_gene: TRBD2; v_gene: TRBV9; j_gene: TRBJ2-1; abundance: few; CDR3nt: TGTGCCAGCAGCACTAGCGGGAGATCCTACAATGAGCAGTTCTTC; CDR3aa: CASSTSGRSYNEQFF
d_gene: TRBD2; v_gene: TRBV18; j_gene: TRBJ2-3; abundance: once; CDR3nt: TGTGCCAGCTCACCAGGGACGGGAGGAGACACAGATACGCAGTATTTT; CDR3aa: CASSPGTGGDTDTQYF
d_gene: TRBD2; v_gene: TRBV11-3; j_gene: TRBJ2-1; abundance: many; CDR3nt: TGTGCCAGCAGACTGGGCGGGGGGGCCAGCTCCTACAATGAGCAGTTCTTC; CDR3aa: CASRLGGGASSYNEQFF
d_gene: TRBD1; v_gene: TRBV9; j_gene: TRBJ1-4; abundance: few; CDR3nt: TGTGCCAGCAGCCGGGGAGGGACAGGGTATGAAAAACTGTTTTTT; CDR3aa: CASSRGGTGYEKLFF
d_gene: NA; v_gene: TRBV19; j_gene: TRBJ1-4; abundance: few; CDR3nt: TGTGCCAGTAGTATCCCCGGGTGGGGTGAAAAACTGTTTTTT; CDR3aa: CASSIPGWGEKLFF
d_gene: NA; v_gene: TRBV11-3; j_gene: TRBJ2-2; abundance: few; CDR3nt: TGTGCCAGCAGCTTCGGGGCTAACGACCCCACCGGGGAGCTGTTTTTT; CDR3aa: CASSFGANDPTGELFF
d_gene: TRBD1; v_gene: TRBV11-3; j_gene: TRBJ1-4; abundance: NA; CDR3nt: TGTGCCAGCAGCCTTTACCGGGGACAGGGTAATGAAAAACTGTTTTTT; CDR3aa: CASSLYRGQGNEKLFF
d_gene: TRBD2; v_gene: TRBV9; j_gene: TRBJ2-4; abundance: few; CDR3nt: TGTGCCAGCAGCCCCCCCGGGACTAGCGACCGAAACATTCAGTACTTC; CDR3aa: CASSPPGTSDRNIQYF
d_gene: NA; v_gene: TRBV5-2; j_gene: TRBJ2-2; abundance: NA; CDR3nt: TGTGCCAGCAGCCCGGGGGGCCCCGGGGAGCTGTTTTTT; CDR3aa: CASSPGGPGELFF
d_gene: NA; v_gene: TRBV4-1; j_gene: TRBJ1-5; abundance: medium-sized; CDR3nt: TGCGCCAGCAGCCAAGATGGTGAGGGATTAGGACGTCAGCCCCAGCATTTT; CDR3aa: CASSQDGEGLGRQPQHF
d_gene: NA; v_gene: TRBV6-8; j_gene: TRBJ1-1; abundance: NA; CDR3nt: TGTGCCAGCAGTTACCGCGGGGTTTATGAAGCTTTCTTT; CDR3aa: CASSYRGVYEAFF
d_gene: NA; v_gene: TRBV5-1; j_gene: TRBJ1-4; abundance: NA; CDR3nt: TGCGCCAGCAGCTGCCACAGGATAACTAATGAAAAACTGTTTTTT; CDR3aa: CASSCHRITNEKLFF
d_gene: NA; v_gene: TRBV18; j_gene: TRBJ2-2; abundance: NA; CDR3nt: TGTGCCAGCTCATACAGGAGTTTAGCCGGGGAGCTGTTTTTT; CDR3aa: CASSYRSLAGELFF
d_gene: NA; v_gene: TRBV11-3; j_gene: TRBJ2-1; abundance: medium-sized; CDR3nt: TGTGCCAGCAGCTTGATCGAGTTAGGGCAGCCTCACCGCCCTACGAAGAAGCAGTTCTTC; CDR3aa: CASSLIELGQPHRPTKKQFF
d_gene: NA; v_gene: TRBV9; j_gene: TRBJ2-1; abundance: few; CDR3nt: TGTGCCAGCAGCGTAGACCCTTATTCCTACAATGAGCAGTTCTTC; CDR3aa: CASSVDPYSYNEQFF
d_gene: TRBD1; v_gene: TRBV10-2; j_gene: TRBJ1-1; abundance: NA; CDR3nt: TGCGCCAGCAGTGAACCCGACAGGGTGGGAACTGAAGCTTTCTTT; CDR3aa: CASSEPDRVGTEAFF
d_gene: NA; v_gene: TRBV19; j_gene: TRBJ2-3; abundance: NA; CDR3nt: TGTGCCAGTAGTATAAGCACCGAAGATACGCAGTATTTT; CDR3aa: CASSISTEDTQYF
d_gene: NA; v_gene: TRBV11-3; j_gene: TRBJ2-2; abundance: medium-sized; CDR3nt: TGTGCCAGCTCCCTCGGCCCCAGCGGATTAGGCGGGGAGCTGTTTTTT; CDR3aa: CASSLGPSGLGGELFF
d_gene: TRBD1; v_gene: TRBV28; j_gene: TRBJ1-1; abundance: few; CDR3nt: TGTGCCAGCAGTGTACCGGGACAGGTGAACACTGAAGCTTTCTTT; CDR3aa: CASSVPGQVNTEAFF
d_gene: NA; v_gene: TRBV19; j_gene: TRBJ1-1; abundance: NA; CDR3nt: TGTGCCAGTAGTCGCCGACAGTCGAGCACTGAAGCTTTCTTT; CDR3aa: CASSRRQSSTEAFF
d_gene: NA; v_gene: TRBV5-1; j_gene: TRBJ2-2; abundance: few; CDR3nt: TGCGCCAGCAGCTTCGGACAGAGTTCCACCGGGGAGCTGTTTTTT; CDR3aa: CASSFGQSSTGELFF
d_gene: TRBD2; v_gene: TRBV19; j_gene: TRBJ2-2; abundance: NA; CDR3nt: TGTGCCAGTAGTATAGAGGGACTAGGGTCCGGGGAGCTGTTTTTT; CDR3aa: CASSIEGLGSGELFF
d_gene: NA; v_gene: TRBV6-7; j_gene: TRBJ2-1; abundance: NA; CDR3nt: TGTGCCAGCAGTTTCTCGACTAGAGGGAATGAGCAGTTCTTC; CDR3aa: CASSFSTRGNEQFF
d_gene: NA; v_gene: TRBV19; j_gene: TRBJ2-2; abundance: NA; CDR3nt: TGTGCCAGTAGGGGGACAACTACCTTTGGCACCGGGGAGCTGTTTTTT; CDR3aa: CASRGTTTFGTGELFF
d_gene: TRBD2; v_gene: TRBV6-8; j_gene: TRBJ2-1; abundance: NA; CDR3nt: TGTGCCAGCAGGCGGACTAGCGGGGTCTACAATGAGCAGTTCTTC; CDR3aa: CASRRTSGVYNEQFF
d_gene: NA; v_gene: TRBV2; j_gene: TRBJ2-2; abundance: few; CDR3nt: TGTGCCAGCAGGACGGTGACCGGGGAGCTGTTTTTT; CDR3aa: CASRTVTGELFF
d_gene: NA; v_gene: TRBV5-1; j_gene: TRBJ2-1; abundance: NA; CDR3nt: TGCGCCAGCAGCTTGGCAGGCCTCACAGTCTACAATGAGCAGTTCTTC; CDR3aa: CASSLAGLTVYNEQFF
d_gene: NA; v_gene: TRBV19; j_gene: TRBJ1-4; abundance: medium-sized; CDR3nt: TGTGCCAGCAGGGGCGGGAATGAAAAACTGTTTTTT; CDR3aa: CASRGGNEKLFF
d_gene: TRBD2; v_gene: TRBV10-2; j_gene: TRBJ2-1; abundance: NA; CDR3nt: TGCGCCAGCAGCTCTAGCGGGAGGGCCGGTGAGCAGTTCTTC; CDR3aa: CASSSSGRAGEQFF
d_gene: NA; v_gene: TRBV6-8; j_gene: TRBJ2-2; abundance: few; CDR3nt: TGTGCCAGCAGTTACTCGTTTCCAAACACCGGGGAGCTGTTTTTT; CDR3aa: CASSYSFPNTGELFF
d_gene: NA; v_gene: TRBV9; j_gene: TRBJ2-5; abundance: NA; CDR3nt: TGTGCCAGCAATGAGGGCCAAGAGACCCAGTACTTC; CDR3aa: CASNEGQETQYF
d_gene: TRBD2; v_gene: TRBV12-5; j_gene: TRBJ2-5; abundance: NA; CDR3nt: TGTGCTAGTGGTTTGATTAGCGGGAGATTAGAGACCCAGTACTTC; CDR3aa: CASGLISGRLETQYF
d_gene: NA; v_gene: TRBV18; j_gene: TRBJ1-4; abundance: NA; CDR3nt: TGTGCCAGCTCACCTCCATTGGGGGCTGCTAATGAAAAACTGTTTTTT; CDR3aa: CASSPPLGAANEKLFF
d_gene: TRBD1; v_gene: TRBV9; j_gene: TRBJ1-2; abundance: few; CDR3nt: TGTGCCAGCAGCGTGACAGGGGGCGCCGGTGGCTACACCTTC; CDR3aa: CASSVTGGAGGYTF
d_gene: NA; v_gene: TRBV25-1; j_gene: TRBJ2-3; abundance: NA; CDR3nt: TGTGCCAGCAGTTTTCTCGGGGATACGCAGTATTTT; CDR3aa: CASSFLGDTQYF
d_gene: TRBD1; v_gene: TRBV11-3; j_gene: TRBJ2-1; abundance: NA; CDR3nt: TGTGCCAGCAGCTTAGAACGTTGGGACAGGCCTTTCAATGAGCAGTTCTTC; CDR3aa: CASSLERWDRPFNEQFF
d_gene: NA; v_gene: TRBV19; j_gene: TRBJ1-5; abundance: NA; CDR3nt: TGTGCCAGTAGTATAGCGTGGCCGGGGTGGGAGCCCCAGCATTTT; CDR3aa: CASSIAWPGWEPQHF
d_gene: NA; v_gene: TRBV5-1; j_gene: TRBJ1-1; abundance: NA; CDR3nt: TGCGCCAGCAGCTTGGGCGGTCGGGGAGGTTACCAACCGGGAGACACTGAAGCTTTCTTT; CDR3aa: CASSLGGRGGYQPGDTEAFF
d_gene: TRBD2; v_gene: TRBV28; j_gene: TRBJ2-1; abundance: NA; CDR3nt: TGTGCCAGCGGGGTGGGACTAGCGCAGAATGAGCAGTTCTTC; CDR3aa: CASGVGLAQNEQFF
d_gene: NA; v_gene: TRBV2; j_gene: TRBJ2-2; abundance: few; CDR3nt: TGTGCCAGCAGCCGGACCGAGCGGGCGAACACCGGGGAGCTGTTTTTT; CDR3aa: CASSRTERANTGELFF
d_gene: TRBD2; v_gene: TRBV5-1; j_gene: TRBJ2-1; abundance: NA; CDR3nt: TGCGCCAGCCTTCGGACTAGCGGGGGACCTATCAATGAGCAGTTCTTC; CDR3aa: CASLRTSGGPINEQFF
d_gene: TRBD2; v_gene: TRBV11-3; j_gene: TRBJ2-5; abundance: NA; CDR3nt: TGTGCCAGCAGCTTGGGCGGCGGGAGTAGAGAGACCCAGTACTTC; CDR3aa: CASSLGGGSRETQYF
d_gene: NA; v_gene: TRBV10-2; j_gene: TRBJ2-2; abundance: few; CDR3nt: TGCGCCAGCAGTGAAACCCTAATGGCCGGGGAGCTGTTTTTT; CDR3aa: CASSETLMAGELFF
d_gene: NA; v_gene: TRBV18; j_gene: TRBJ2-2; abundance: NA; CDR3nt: TGTGCCAGCTCACCACCCACTGGGCGGGACGGCGGGGAGCTGTTTTTT; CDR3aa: CASSPPTGRDGGELFF
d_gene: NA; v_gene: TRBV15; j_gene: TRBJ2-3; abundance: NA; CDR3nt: TGTGCCACCAGCCGTGCCAGCGGAAACACAGATACGCAGTATTTT; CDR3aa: CATSRASGNTDTQYF